This T cell receptor beta chain appears in the sequencing data of a study of blood T cell repertoires in COVID-19. Across the whole study: Acute and convalescent COVID-19 samples came from the United States, Italy and Spain.

Germline V lookup: CDR1 MNHEY, CDR2 SMNVEV (reference sequence). V lost 1 base to trimming and J lost 1 base; unmatched junction nucleotides: 4. The CDR3 spans 16 residues. Methods used by the authors: By means of reference gene primer amplification, nucleated cell counts were estimated. Clones were sequenced by immunoSEQ multiplex PCR, and TCRdb holds only the in-frame ones, with some missing. V and J calls and clone size follow that table, whereas D and trimming were derived from the DNA. The data show about 270,000 clones, 75% to 90% seen once. This chain uses TRBV27 with TRBJ2-3; TRBD2 aligns across 8 bases. The TCR was taken from a man in his fifties with acute or convalescent COVID-19. The sample was peripheral blood. The CDR3 bases are TGTGCCAGCAGTTTATTAGCGGGGAGGGGCACAGATACGCAGTATTTT. It codes for CASSLLAGRGTDTQYF.